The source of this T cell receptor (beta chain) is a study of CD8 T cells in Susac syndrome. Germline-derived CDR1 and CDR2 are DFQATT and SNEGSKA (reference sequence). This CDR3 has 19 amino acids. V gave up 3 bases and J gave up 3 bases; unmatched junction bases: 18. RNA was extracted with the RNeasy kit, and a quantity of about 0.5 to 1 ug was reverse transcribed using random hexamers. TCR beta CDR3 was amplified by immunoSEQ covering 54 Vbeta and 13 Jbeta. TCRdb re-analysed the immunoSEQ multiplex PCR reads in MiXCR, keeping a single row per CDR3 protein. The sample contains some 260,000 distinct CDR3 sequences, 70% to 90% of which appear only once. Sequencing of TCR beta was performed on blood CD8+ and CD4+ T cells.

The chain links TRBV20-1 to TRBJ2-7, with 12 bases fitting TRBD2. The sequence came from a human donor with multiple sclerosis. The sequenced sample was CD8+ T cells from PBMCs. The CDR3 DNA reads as TGCAGTGCTAGGGGAGAGGCGCAACTAGCGGGAGGACCTCTCTACGAGCAGTACTTC. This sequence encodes CSARGEAQLAGGPLYEQYF.